This TCR gamma chain was identified during a study of γδ T cells in repeated Plasmodium falciparum infection. Study conclusions and caveats: Vgamma9/Vdelta2+ repertoires stayed stably polyclonal over time and infection.

TRG and TRD sequences were obtained from every sorted gammadelta sample. TCRdb repeated clone calling on the multiplex PCR reads with CATT. The table shows tens of thousands of gamma-chain clones, with about 2.9% occurring only once. Bulk repertoires came from Vgamma9/Vdelta2+ or Vdelta2-negative gammadelta T cells flow-sorted from PBMC. Details on this clone: Its matching antigen is unknown.

The germline gives CDR1 EGSTGY, CDR2 YDSYTSSV. V was pared by 4 bases and J by 6 bases, with 12 bases of the junction left unmatched. This CDR3 is 14 amino acids long. This chain joins TRGV4 and TRGJ1 or TRGJ2. Input material: gamma-delta T cells from blood. The receptor was isolated from a pool of human donors (malaria-infected and uninfected, not separated). CDR3 DNA sequence: TGTGCCACCTGGGACGGAGCCCGGCGTTATAAGAAACTCTTT. The encoded protein is CATWDGARRYKKLF.